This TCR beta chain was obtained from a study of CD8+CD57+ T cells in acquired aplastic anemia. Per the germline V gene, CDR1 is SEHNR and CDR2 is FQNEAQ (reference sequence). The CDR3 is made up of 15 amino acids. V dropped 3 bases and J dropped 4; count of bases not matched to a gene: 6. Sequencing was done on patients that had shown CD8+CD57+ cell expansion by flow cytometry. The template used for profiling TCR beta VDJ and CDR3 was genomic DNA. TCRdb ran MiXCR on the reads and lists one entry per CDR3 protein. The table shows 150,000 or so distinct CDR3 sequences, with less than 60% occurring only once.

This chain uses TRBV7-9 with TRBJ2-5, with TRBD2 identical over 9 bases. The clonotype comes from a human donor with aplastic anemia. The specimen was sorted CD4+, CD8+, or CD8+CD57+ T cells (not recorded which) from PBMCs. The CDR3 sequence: CASSFGGSGGETQYF. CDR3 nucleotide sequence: TGTGCCAGCAGCTTTGGGGGTAGCGGGGGAGAGACCCAGTACTTC.